The sequence of this T cell receptor (beta chain) was determined in a study of cytomegalovirus exposure and HLA in healthy donors. Findings of the study overall: Investigators reported 150 to 200 TCR beta chains as tied to cytomegalovirus.

The CDR3 loop spans 15 amino acids. Looked up from germline, CDR1 is MGHRA and CDR2 is YSYEKL. V was trimmed by 4 bases and J by 0 bases, leaving 9 bases between them. With respect to this clone: Antigen specificity is unknown. Since the CDR3 does not end with the conserved phenylalanine or tryptophan, this likely comes from a read error.

The PCR used 60 Vbeta and 13 Jbeta primers. Assay used: immunoSEQ multiplex PCR; TCRdb lists only in-frame clones, some missing. Among 120,000 or so clones listed, over 9.5% were seen once. Material for sequencing was PBMCs. The rearrangement joins TRBV4-1 to TRBJ1-4, with D unresolved. The TCR was taken from a woman between 18 and 29 years old in good health and CMV-seropositive. The CDR3 nucleotides read TGCGCCAGCAGCCGAGGCGGGGCAACTAATGAAAAACTGTTTGTT. Encoded protein: CASSRGGATNEKLFV.